These T cell receptor beta chains were read from a single sample in a study of CD8+CD57+ T cells in acquired aplastic anemia. MiXCR was run by TCRdb on the reads, yielding one entry per CDR3 protein. This table holds 150,000 or so distinct CDR3 sequences, around half found once. Sequencing input: sorted CD4+, CD8+, or CD8+CD57+ T cells (not recorded which) from PBMCs. Receptors originate from a human donor with aplastic anemia. CDR3s include the opening cysteine and the closing phenylalanine or tryptophan. Fields, in order: D gene, clone size, CDR3 length, V gene, J gene, CDR3 protein, CDR3 DNA. D genes are given only for firm matches. Expanded clones get a size class; other rows say once, few or many, or leave the size out.

d_call: .
clone_size: many
cdr3_length: 14
v_call: TRBV27
j_call: TRBJ1-6
cdr3_aa: CASSLGGKDSPLHF
cdr3_nt: TGTGCCAGCAGTTTGGGAGGAAAAGATTCACCCCTCCACTTT

d_call: .
clone_size: .
cdr3_length: 15
v_call: TRBV11-2
j_call: TRBJ2-1
cdr3_aa: CASSFPETSYNEQFF
cdr3_nt: TGTGCCAGCAGCTTCCCCGAGACTTCCTACAATGAGCAGTTCTTC

d_call: .
clone_size: few
cdr3_length: 14
v_call: TRBV2
j_call: TRBJ2-1
cdr3_aa: CASKERAQDNEQFF
cdr3_nt: TGTGCCAGCAAGGAAAGGGCACAGGACAATGAGCAGTTCTTC

d_call: .
clone_size: .
cdr3_length: 15
v_call: TRBV5-5
j_call: TRBJ1-2
cdr3_aa: CASSEKAGPDYGYTF
cdr3_nt: TGTGCCAGCAGCGAAAAGGCCGGGCCCGACTATGGCTACACCTTC

d_call: .
clone_size: .
cdr3_length: 14
v_call: TRBV24-1
j_call: TRBJ2-7
cdr3_aa: CATSDGVPNYEQYF
cdr3_nt: TGTGCCACCAGTGACGGGGTCCCAAACTACGAGCAGTACTTC

d_call: .
clone_size: .
cdr3_length: 13
v_call: TRBV24-1
j_call: TRBJ2-3
cdr3_aa: CATSEQRADTQYF
cdr3_nt: TGTGCCACCAGTGAGCAGCGGGCGGATACGCAGTATTTT

d_call: TRBD2
clone_size: .
cdr3_length: 17
v_call: TRBV9
j_call: TRBJ2-3
cdr3_aa: CASSVGPAGEDTDTQYF
cdr3_nt: TGTGCCAGCAGCGTAGGGCCAGCGGGGGAGGATACAGATACGCAGTATTTT

d_call: .
clone_size: .
cdr3_length: 15
v_call: TRBV20-1
j_call: TRBJ2-2
cdr3_aa: CSARRQIPNTGELFF
cdr3_nt: TGCAGTGCTAGAAGACAGATACCGAACACCGGGGAGCTGTTTTTT

d_call: .
clone_size: many
cdr3_length: 14
v_call: TRBV7-2
j_call: TRBJ2-7
cdr3_aa: CASSFGTQFYEQYF
cdr3_nt: TGTGCCAGCAGCTTCGGGACACAATTCTACGAGCAGTACTTC

d_call: .
clone_size: .
cdr3_length: 13
v_call: TRBV20-1
j_call: TRBJ2-3
cdr3_aa: CSASGDSTDTQYF
cdr3_nt: TGCAGTGCTAGCGGGGACAGCACAGATACGCAGTATTTT

d_call: .
clone_size: few
cdr3_length: 15
v_call: TRBV10-3
j_call: TRBJ2-7
cdr3_aa: CAISEELLSSYEQYF
cdr3_nt: TGTGCCATCAGTGAAGAACTCCTGAGCTCCTACGAGCAGTACTTC

d_call: TRBD2
clone_size: .
cdr3_length: 16
v_call: TRBV7-8
j_call: TRBJ2-1
cdr3_aa: CASSPKPGLAGDEQFF
cdr3_nt: TGTGCCAGCAGCCCCAAGCCGGGACTAGCGGGAGATGAGCAGTTCTTC

d_call: .
clone_size: few
cdr3_length: 12
v_call: TRBV2
j_call: TRBJ2-2
cdr3_aa: CASRSGSGELFF
cdr3_nt: TGTGCCAGCAGGTCAGGGTCCGGGGAGCTGTTTTTT

d_call: .
clone_size: few
cdr3_length: 14
v_call: TRBV10-3
j_call: TRBJ1-1
cdr3_aa: CAISVGPTNTEAFF
cdr3_nt: TGTGCCATCAGTGTAGGACCCACGAACACTGAAGCTTTCTTT

d_call: TRBD2
clone_size: .
cdr3_length: 15
v_call: TRBV7-3
j_call: TRBJ2-5
cdr3_aa: CASSFLAGGRETQYF
cdr3_nt: TGTGCCAGCAGCTTCCTAGCGGGGGGCCGGGAGACCCAGTACTTC

d_call: .
clone_size: many
cdr3_length: 14
v_call: TRBV13
j_call: TRBJ1-1
cdr3_aa: CASSLIGGNTEAFF
cdr3_nt: TGTGCCAGCAGCTTAATTGGGGGTAACACTGAAGCTTTCTTT

d_call: TRBD1
clone_size: .
cdr3_length: 15
v_call: TRBV4-3
j_call: TRBJ2-2
cdr3_aa: CASSQRDRDTGELFF
cdr3_nt: TGCGCCAGCAGTCAAAGGGACAGGGACACCGGGGAGCTGTTTTTT

d_call: .
clone_size: few
cdr3_length: 13
v_call: TRBV7-8
j_call: TRBJ1-1
cdr3_aa: CASSYGRYTEAFF
cdr3_nt: TGTGCCAGCAGCTACGGACGGTACACTGAAGCTTTCTTT

d_call: TRBD2
clone_size: once
cdr3_length: 16
v_call: TRBV20-1
j_call: TRBJ2-1
cdr3_aa: CSASVTSGGDYNEQFF
cdr3_nt: TGCAGTGCTAGTGTGACTAGCGGGGGGGACTACAATGAGCAGTTCTTC

d_call: TRBD1
clone_size: .
cdr3_length: 15
v_call: TRBV2
j_call: TRBJ2-5
cdr3_aa: CASSFGTGEVETQYF
cdr3_nt: TGTGCCAGCAGTTTTGGGACAGGGGAGGTGGAGACCCAGTACTTC

d_call: TRBD2
clone_size: few
cdr3_length: 13
v_call: TRBV27
j_call: TRBJ2-1
cdr3_aa: CAIAGGDYNEQFF
cdr3_nt: TGTGCCATTGCGGGGGGGGACTACAATGAGCAGTTCTTC

d_call: TRBD1
clone_size: few
cdr3_length: 12
v_call: TRBV7-3
j_call: TRBJ1-2
cdr3_aa: CASSRQGHGYTF
cdr3_nt: TGTGCCAGCAGCCGACAGGGACATGGCTACACCTTC

d_call: .
clone_size: many
cdr3_length: 14
v_call: TRBV14
j_call: TRBJ2-7
cdr3_aa: CASSQDGAGYEQYF
cdr3_nt: TGTGCCAGCAGCCAAGATGGGGCAGGCTACGAGCAGTACTTC

d_call: TRBD1
clone_size: once
cdr3_length: 14
v_call: TRBV10-3
j_call: TRBJ2-7
cdr3_aa: CATRDRGVLVEQYF
cdr3_nt: TGTGCCACCAGGGACAGGGGGGTGCTTGTGGAGCAGTACTTC

d_call: TRBD1
clone_size: .
cdr3_length: 13
v_call: TRBV2
j_call: TRBJ1-2
cdr3_aa: CASSLRTGDGYTF
cdr3_nt: TGTGCCAGCAGTTTAAGGACAGGCGATGGCTACACCTTC

d_call: .
clone_size: many
cdr3_length: 14
v_call: TRBV2
j_call: TRBJ2-7
cdr3_aa: CASDQRTLGNEQYF
cdr3_nt: TGTGCCAGCGACCAACGGACCCTCGGCAACGAGCAGTACTTC